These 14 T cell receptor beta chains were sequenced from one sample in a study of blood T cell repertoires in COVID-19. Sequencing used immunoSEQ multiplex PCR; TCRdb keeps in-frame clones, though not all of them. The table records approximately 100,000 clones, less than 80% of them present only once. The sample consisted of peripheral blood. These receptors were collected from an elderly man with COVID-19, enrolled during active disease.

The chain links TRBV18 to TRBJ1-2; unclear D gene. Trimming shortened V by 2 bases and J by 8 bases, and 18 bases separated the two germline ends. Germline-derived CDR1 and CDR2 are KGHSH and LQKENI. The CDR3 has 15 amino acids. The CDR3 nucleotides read TGTGCCAGCTCACCAAGTAGCGCGCAACCGGAGGGCTACACCTTC. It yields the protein CASSPSSAQPEGYTF.

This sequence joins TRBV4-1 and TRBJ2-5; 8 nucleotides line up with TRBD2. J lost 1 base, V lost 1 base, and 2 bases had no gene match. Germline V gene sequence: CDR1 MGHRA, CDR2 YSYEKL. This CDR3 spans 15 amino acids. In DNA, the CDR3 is TGCGCCAGCAGCCAAGCTAGCGGGCCCCAAGAGACCCAGTACTTC. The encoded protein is CASSQASGPQETQYF.

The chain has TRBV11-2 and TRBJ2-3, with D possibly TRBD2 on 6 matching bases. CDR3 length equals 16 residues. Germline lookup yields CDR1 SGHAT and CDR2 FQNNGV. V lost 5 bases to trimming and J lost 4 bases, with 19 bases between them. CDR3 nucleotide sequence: TGTGCCAGCAGCCTACAGCGGAGGGCCGGCGCAGATACGCAGTATTTT. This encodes CASSLQRRAGADTQYF.

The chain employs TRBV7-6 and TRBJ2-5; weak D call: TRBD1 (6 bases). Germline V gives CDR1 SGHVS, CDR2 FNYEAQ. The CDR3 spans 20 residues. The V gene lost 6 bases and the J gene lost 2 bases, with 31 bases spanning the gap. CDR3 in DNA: TGTGCCAGCAGAATTTTCCCAGGGGTGAAGGGATATGGGGATCAAGAGACCCAGTACTTC. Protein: CASRIFPGVKGYGDQETQYF.

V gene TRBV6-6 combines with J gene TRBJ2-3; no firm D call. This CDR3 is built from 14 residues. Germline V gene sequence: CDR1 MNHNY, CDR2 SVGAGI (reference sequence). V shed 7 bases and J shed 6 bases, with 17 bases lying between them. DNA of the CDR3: TGTGCCAGCACCACGCTCCGGAGATCGGATACGCAGTATTTT. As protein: CASTTLRRSDTQYF.

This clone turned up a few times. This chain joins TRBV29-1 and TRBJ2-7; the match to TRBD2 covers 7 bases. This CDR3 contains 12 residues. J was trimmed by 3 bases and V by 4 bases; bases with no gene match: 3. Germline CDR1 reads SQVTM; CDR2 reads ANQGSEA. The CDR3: CSVVWEGYEQYF. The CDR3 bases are TGCAGCGTTGTTTGGGAGGGCTACGAGCAGTACTTC.

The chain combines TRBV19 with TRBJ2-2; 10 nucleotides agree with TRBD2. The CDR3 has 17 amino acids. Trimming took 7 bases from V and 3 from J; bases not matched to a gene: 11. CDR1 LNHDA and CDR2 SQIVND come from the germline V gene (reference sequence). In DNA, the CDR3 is TGTGCCAGTACGCCGTTGGCTAGCGGGAGAGACACCGGGGAGCTGTTTTTT. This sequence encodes CASTPLASGRDTGELFF.

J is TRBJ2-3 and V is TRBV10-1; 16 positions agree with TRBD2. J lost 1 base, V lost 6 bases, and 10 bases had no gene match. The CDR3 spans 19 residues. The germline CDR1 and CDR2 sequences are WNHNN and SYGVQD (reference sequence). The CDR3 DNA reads TGCGCCAGCAGACTGACCGGGACTAGCGGGAGGGCCGGCACAGATACGCAGTATTTT. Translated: CASRLTGTSGRAGTDTQYF.

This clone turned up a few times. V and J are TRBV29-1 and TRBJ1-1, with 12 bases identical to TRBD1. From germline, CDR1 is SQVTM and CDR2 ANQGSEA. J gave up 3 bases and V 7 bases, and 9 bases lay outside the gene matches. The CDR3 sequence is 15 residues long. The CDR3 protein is CSGSRDRGLYTEAFF. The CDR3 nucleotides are TGCAGCGGCTCCCGGGACAGGGGGCTGTACACTGAAGCTTTCTTT.

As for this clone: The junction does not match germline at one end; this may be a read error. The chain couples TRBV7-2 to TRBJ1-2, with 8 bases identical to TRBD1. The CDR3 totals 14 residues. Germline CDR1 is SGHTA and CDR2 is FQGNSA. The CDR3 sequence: CASSAGGGLYGHTF. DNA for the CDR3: TGTGCCAGCAGCGCAGGGGGCGGACTCTATGGCCACACCTTC.

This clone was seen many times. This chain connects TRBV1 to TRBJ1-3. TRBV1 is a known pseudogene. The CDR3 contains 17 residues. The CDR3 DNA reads TGCACCAGCAGCCCCAAAGCGCTTCTTCGTTCTGGAAACACCATATATTTT. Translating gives CTSSPKALLRSGNTIYF.

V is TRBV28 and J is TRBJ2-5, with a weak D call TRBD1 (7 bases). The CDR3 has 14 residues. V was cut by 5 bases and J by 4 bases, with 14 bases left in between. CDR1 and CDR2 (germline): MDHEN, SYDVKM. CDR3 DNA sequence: TGTGCCAGCAGTCGACCCCAGGGGGGAGAGACCCAGTACTTC. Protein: CASSRPQGGETQYF.

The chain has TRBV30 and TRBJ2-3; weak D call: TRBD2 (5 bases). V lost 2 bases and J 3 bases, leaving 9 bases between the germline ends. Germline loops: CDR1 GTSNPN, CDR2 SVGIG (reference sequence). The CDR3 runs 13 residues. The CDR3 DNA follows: TGTGCCTGGAGTCGGGGTACAACAGATACGCAGTATTTT. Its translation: CAWSRGTTDTQYF.

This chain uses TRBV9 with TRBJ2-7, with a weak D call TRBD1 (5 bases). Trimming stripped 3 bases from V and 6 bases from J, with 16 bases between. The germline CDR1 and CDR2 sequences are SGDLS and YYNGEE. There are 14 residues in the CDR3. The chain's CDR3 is CASSAGQGTREQYF. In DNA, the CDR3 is TGTGCCAGCAGCGCGGGCCAGGGAACTCGCGAGCAGTACTTC.